This T cell receptor beta chain was recorded in a study of T cell changes during pregnancy in multiple sclerosis. The repertoire was sequenced with immunoSEQ multiplex PCR; TCRdb's copy has only in-frame clones and lacks some. The table lists approximately 60,000 clones, 85% to 95% of them singletons. The receptor comes from a female donor with multiple sclerosis, enrolled in a pregnancy study. The starting material was CD8+ T cells from peripheral blood mononuclear cells, obtained in the third trimester of pregnancy.

CDR3 bases: TGTGCCAGCAGCTTCGAGGCCAGGGGTACCTACGAGCAGTACTTC. Its protein product is CASSFEARGTYEQYF. J is TRBJ2-7 and V is TRBV5-4, with D perhaps matching TRBD1 (6 bases). In germline, CDR1 is SGHNT, CDR2 YYREEE (reference sequence). V was clipped by 2 bases and J by 2 bases, with 14 bases between them. This CDR3 has 15 amino acids. The full variable domain, in which reference TRBV5-4 and TRBJ2-7 provide the parts outside the CDR3, is ETGVTQSPTHLIKTRGQQVTLRCSSQSGHNTVSWYQQALGQGPQFIFQYYREEENGRGNFPPRFSGLQFPNYSSELNVNALELDDSALYLCASSFEARGTYEQYFGPGTRLTVT.